Below, 20 T cell receptor beta chains from the same sample are listed, as sequenced in a study of identical twins. TCRdb recomputed calls from the 5' RACE reads with MiXCR, one row per CDR3 protein. Of roughly 720,000 distinct CDR3 sequences listed, 18% are singletons. The same data also went into a second study, on T cells expressing NK-cell markers.

The specimen sequenced was PBMCs. The receptors were sampled from a woman in her late teens or twenties in good health.

This clonotype appeared a few times. The J gene is TRBJ1-3, the V gene TRBV29-1; D remains unclear. The CDR3 has 14 residues. The V end lost 0 bases, the J end lost 4 bases, and 10 bases lay between the germline ends. CDR1 is SQVTM and CDR2 is ANQGSEA in the germline V gene. The DNA for the CDR3 is TGCAGCGTTGAAGATAAGAGGCAGGGAAACACCATATATTTT. This gives the protein CSVEDKRQGNTIYF.

The rearrangement links TRBV20-1 to TRBJ2-4; 8 bases are shared with TRBD1. The V and J ends lost 6 bases and 1 base, in that order; junction bases with no gene match: 8. Germline V gene data show CDR1 as DFQATT and CDR2 as SNEGSKA (reference sequence). This CDR3 is built from 15 residues. The DNA of the CDR3 is TGCAGTGCCATACAGGGGGTCGGCGCCAAAAACATTCAGTACTTC. It is translated as CSAIQGVGAKNIQYF.

The rearrangement joins TRBV6-2 or TRBV6-3 to TRBJ2-3; the D is unclear. With 7 bases removed from V and 1 base from J, the gap between germline ends came to 9 bases. Germline V lookup: CDR1 MNHEY, CDR2 SVGEGT. This CDR3 contains 13 residues. The chain's CDR3 is CASKAVGTDTQYF. CDR3 in DNA: TGTGCCAGCAAAGCTGTCGGCACAGATACGCAGTATTTT.

This clonotype came up once. This chain's CDR3 is CAISESGRGYTF. Here the CDR3 DNA reads TGTGCCATCAGTGAATCCGGACGCGGCTACACCTTC. This rearrangement joins TRBV10-3 to TRBJ1-2; no clear D gene. The CDR3 contains 12 residues. Germline CDR1 and CDR2: ENHRY and SYGVKD. Trimming left V 3 bases short and J 8 bases short, with 10 bases between.

The V and J genes are TRBV5-1 and TRBJ2-7; 13 positions agree with TRBD2. This CDR3 comprises 20 residues. Losses at the gene ends were 1 base for V and 6 bases for J; bases not matched to a gene: 19. Germline V CDR1 and CDR2: SGHRS, YFSETQ. The CDR3 reads CASSLSGGTSGVYKGGEQYF. The CDR3, as DNA: TGCGCCAGCAGCTTGTCTGGGGGGACTAGCGGGGTATACAAGGGCGGCGAGCAGTACTTC.

Points on this clonotype: A read error may produce the germline difference seen at one junction end. The J gene is TRBJ2-5, the V gene TRBV7-7, with D perhaps given as TRBD1 or TRBD2 (5 bases each). Germline CDR1 is SSHAT and CDR2 is FNYEAQ (reference sequence). The CDR3 is 14 amino acids. CDR3 in DNA: TGTGCTAGCAGCTTAGGGGACGGGCAAGAGACCCAGTACTTC. Residues: CASSLGDGQETQYF. The full variable domain, its missing parts supplied by reference TRBV7-7 and TRBJ2-5, is GAGVSQSPRYKVTKRGQDVTLRCDPISSHATLYWYQQALGQGPEFLTYFNYEAQPDKSGLPSDRFSAERPEGSISTLTIQRTEQRDSAMYRCASSLGDGQETQYFGPGTRLLVL.

In its sample, this clonotype was seen a few times. The CDR3 region has the DNA TGTGCCAGCAGTTACCTTGGGTCAGGTCGGAGCGGCACTGAAGCTTTCTTT. It encodes CASSYLGSGRSGTEAFF. The V gene is TRBV6-5, the J gene TRBJ1-1; no clear D. Germline CDR1 MNHEY, CDR2 SVGAGI. The CDR3 is 17 amino acids. V lost 2 bases and J lost 4, with 20 bases in between.

This clonotype showed up many times. The genes are TRBV7-2 and TRBJ2-7; 10 bases fit TRBD2. The CDR3 has 15 residues. CDR1 SGHTA and CDR2 FQGNSA come from the germline V gene. Trimming cost V 6 bases and J 3 bases; bases outside gene matches: 8. CDR3 sequence reads: CASRPSGRWYYEQYF. The CDR3 nucleotides are TGTGCCAGCAGACCTAGCGGGAGATGGTACTACGAGCAGTACTTC.

The gene calls are TRBV5-1 and TRBJ1-2, with 7 nucleotides matching TRBD1. The germline gives CDR1 SGHRS, CDR2 YFSETQ. The CDR3 sequence is 14 residues long. V gave up 4 bases and J gave up 2 bases; unmatched junction bases: 5. DNA for the CDR3: TGCGCCAGCAGCAACCAGGGACAGAACTATGGCTACACCTTC. This codes for CASSNQGQNYGYTF.

The CDR3 is CASKFVYEQYF. The CDR3 DNA is TGTGCCAGCAAGTTTGTATACGAGCAGTACTTC. This chain uses TRBV6-1 with TRBJ2-7; D is uncertain. The CDR3 covers 11 residues. Trimming took 7 bases from V and 4 from J, leaving 8 bases between them. CDR1 MNHNS and CDR2 SASEGT come from the germline V gene.

The sample holds a few counts of this clonotype. This chain connects TRBV27 to TRBJ2-1; unclear D gene. V was shortened by 2 bases and J by 0 bases, with 14 bases between the two germline ends. In germline, CDR1 is MNHEY, CDR2 SMNVEV (reference sequence). The CDR3 runs to 17 residues. The CDR3 spells CASSLRVRMSSYNEQFF. The CDR3 bases are TGTGCCAGCAGTTTACGGGTCCGGATGAGCTCCTACAATGAGCAGTTCTTC.

This clonotype has a handful of counts. The chain links TRBV12-3 or TRBV12-4 to TRBJ1-2, with 7 bases that match TRBD1. V lost 7 bases and J lost 2; bases outside the gene matches: 13. The CDR3 loop spans 16 amino acids. This chain's CDR3 is CASTMGATGRNYGYTF. CDR3 coding DNA: TGTGCCAGCACCATGGGGGCGACAGGGCGGAACTATGGCTACACCTTC.

The chain joins TRBV29-1 to TRBJ2-4; D not certain. The germline CDR1 and CDR2 sequences are SQVTM and ANQGSEA. Trimming stripped 8 bases from V and 6 bases from J, with 11 bases between. The CDR3 has 11 amino acids. The CDR3 region is CSYTGPNIQYF. DNA of the CDR3: TGCAGCTACACCGGGCCAAACATTCAGTACTTC.

A few counts support this clonotype. V is TRBV7-2 and J is TRBJ2-1; tentatively, D is TRBD1 (6 bases). The germline V gene has CDR1 SGHTA and CDR2 FQGNSA. CDR3 size: 16 residues. Trimming pared 5 bases from V and 3 bases from J, leaving 17 bases between. The CDR3 DNA reads as TGTGCCAGCAGCACTTCTAGGGGGAGTCTCTACAATGAGCAGTTCTTC. Protein sequence: CASSTSRGSLYNEQFF.

The rearrangement uses TRBV7-2 and TRBJ1-1, with D unclear. Per germline, CDR1 SGHTA and CDR2 FQGNSA. Trimming removed 8 bases at V and 6 bases at J, with 13 bases between. The CDR3 length is 12 residues. CDR3 coding DNA: TGTGCCAGCTTAATATTTCGGTCTGAAGCTTTCTTT. Translating gives CASLIFRSEAFF.

This clonotype was seen more than once but under ten times. The chain carries TRBV12-3 or TRBV12-4 and TRBJ2-1; maybe TRBD1 (5 bases). Trimming cost V 5 bases and J 4 bases, with 18 bases left between them. This CDR3 comprises 16 residues. The DNA of the CDR3 is TGTGCCAGCAGTCGGCGCCAGGGCCCAGGGTACAATGAGCAGTTCTTC. This sequence encodes CASSRRQGPGYNEQFF.

This chain joins TRBV3-1 and TRBJ2-7; no reliable D call. This CDR3 contains 16 residues. Germline lookup yields CDR1 LGHDT and CDR2 YNNKEL (reference sequence). Trimming pared 0 bases from V and 0 bases from J, leaving 12 bases between. CDR3 loop: CASSQDILTSSYEQYF. DNA of the CDR3: TGTGCCAGCAGCCAAGACATATTGACCTCCTCCTACGAGCAGTACTTC.

This clonotype has a handful of counts. The chain couples TRBV5-1 to TRBJ2-3, with D uncertain. Trimming stripped 0 bases from V and 5 bases from J, with 13 bases between. The CDR3 is made up of 15 amino acids. Germline values: CDR1 SGHRS, CDR2 YFSETQ. The CDR3 DNA sequence: TGCGCCAGCAGCTTGGTTTCGGGCTCAAGAGATACGCAGTATTTT. Protein: CASSLVSGSRDTQYF.

The table lists this clonotype with many counts. V gene TRBV7-2 combines with J gene TRBJ1-6; possibly TRBD1 for D (6 bases). The CDR3 has 15 amino acids. Trimming shortened V by 5 bases and J by 2 bases, and 10 bases separated the two germline ends. The V gene's germline CDR1 is SGHTA and CDR2 FQGNSA. The CDR3 sequence is CASSLGQTYNSPLHF. The CDR3 DNA follows: TGTGCCAGCAGCCTCGGACAGACCTATAATTCACCCCTCCACTTT. Full variable domain (remainder filled in from reference TRBV7-2 and TRBJ1-6): GAGVSQSPSNKVTEKGKDVELRCDPISGHTALYWYRQSLGQGLEFLIYFQGNSAPDKSGLPSDRFSAERTGGSVSTLTIQRTQQEDSAVYLCASSLGQTYNSPLHFGNGTRLTVT.

This clonotype was seen a few times. V usage is TRBV5-1 and J usage is TRBJ2-7; D gene ambiguous. The germline V and J ends were trimmed by 4 bases and 6 bases, with 23 bases remaining between them. Per germline, CDR1 SGHRS and CDR2 YFSETQ. This CDR3 is 16 amino acids long. The CDR3 protein is CASSALPSGLTSEQYF. In DNA form, the CDR3 reads TGCGCCAGCAGCGCCCTTCCTAGTGGGTTGACGTCCGAGCAGTACTTC.